This entry describes one TCR beta chain. The antigen is not known. The data derive from a study of T cell responses to AZD1222 COVID-19 vaccine. About the study: Second-dose schedules of about 4 or about 12 weeks were combined. Overall study results and limits: Researchers took repertoire samples only after the peak T cell response had come. At baseline, seropositivity was found in only 5 to 7 AZD1222 recipients. An increase in Spike-specific TCR breadth and depth was observed after two AZD1222 doses.

V lost 7 bases and J lost 4, with 11 bases in between. This CDR3 contains 14 residues. Germline CDR1 MDHEN, CDR2 SYDVKM. Repertoires were generated with immunoSEQ multiplex PCR, while TCRdb's copy carries only in-frame clones and drops some. The sample includes roughly 100,000 clones, 84% seen only once; the top ten take over 15%. This receptor was obtained from an adult in good health. The source was peripheral blood, collected on day 0 of AZD1222 vaccination. This sequence joins TRBV28 and TRBJ1-6; tentatively, D is TRBD1 (6 bases). The chain's CDR3 is CASISDSYNSPLHF. The CDR3 bases are TGTGCCAGCATCTCGGACAGTTATAATTCACCCCTCCACTTT.